This is a list of T cell receptor beta chains from one sample in a study of blood T cell repertoires in COVID-19. TCRdb keeps only in-frame clones here, not all; method: immunoSEQ multiplex PCR. The data contain over 130,000 clones, around 81% of them singletons. Specimen: peripheral blood. These receptor sequences come from a woman in her fifties or sixties with acute or convalescent COVID-19. CDR3s include the opening cysteine and the closing phenylalanine or tryptophan. The D gene is left open where the match is weak. The size of a clone is reported for some rows only, either as once, few or many, or as a class for expanded clones.

V: TRBV7-2
J: TRBJ2-7
size: NA
D: TRBD2
CDR3: CASSLVSGGSYEQYF
DNA: TGTGCCAGCAGCTTAGTCAGCGGGGGTTCCTACGAGCAGTACTTC

V: TRBV24-1
J: TRBJ1-1
size: NA
D: NA
CDR3: CATSDGQSPEAFF
DNA: TGTGCCACCAGTGATGGGCAGAGCCCTGAAGCTTTCTTT

V: TRBV6-6
J: TRBJ1-2
size: few
D: NA
CDR3: CASSYVETYGYTF
DNA: TGTGCCAGCAGTTATGTAGAGACTTATGGCTACACCTTC

V: TRBV5-6
J: TRBJ1-5
size: NA
D: NA
CDR3: CASSLRYQPQHF
DNA: TGTGCCAGCAGTCTGAGGTATCAGCCCCAGCATTTT

V: TRBV27
J: TRBJ2-7
size: NA
D: TRBD2
CDR3: CASSLASGSPYEQYF
DNA: TGTGCCAGCAGTTTAGCTAGCGGGAGCCCCTACGAGCAGTACTTC

V: TRBV3-1/TRBV3-2
J: TRBJ2-5
size: NA
D: NA
CDR3: CASSQVARVATKETQYF
DNA: TGTGCCAGCAGCCAAGTGGCCAGGGTGGCTACGAAAGAGACCCAGTACTTC

V: TRBV29-1
J: TRBJ1-1
size: once
D: TRBD1
CDR3: CSVVMRQGLTEAFF
DNA: TGCAGCGTTGTAATGCGACAGGGGCTCACTGAAGCTTTCTTT

V: TRBV30
J: TRBJ2-5
size: NA
D: TRBD2
CDR3: CAWSGGRGETQYF
DNA: TGTGCCTGGAGTGGCGGGAGGGGGGAGACCCAGTACTTC

V: TRBV9
J: TRBJ2-1
size: once
D: TRBD2
CDR3: CASSLGASGRGYNEQFF
DNA: TGTGCCAGCAGCTTGGGAGCTAGCGGGAGGGGTTACAATGAGCAGTTCTTC

V: TRBV5-1
J: TRBJ1-1
size: NA
D: TRBD1
CDR3: CASSLGTAMNTEAFF
DNA: TGCGCCAGCAGCCTAGGGACAGCAATGAACACTGAAGCTTTCTTT

V: TRBV9
J: TRBJ2-7
size: NA
D: TRBD2
CDR3: CASSVGGDYETYEQYF
DNA: TGTGCCAGCAGCGTAGGAGGGGACTATGAGACCTACGAGCAGTACTTC

V: TRBV7-2
J: TRBJ2-1
size: NA
D: TRBD2
CDR3: CASSASGLAGVNEQFF
DNA: TGTGCCAGCAGCGCCTCGGGGCTAGCGGGGGTCAATGAGCAGTTCTTC

V: TRBV29-1
J: TRBJ2-5
size: once
D: TRBD2
CDR3: CSVEGTSGQEETQYF
DNA: TGCAGCGTTGAAGGGACTAGCGGCCAAGAAGAGACCCAGTACTTC

V: TRBV28
J: TRBJ1-1
size: NA
D: NA
CDR3: CASSTPLRGNTEAFF
DNA: TGTGCCAGCAGTACCCCCCTCAGGGGAAACACTGAAGCTTTCTTT

V: TRBV7-8
J: TRBJ1-2
size: NA
D: NA
CDR3: CASSVGPSYGYTF
DNA: TGTGCCAGCAGCGTGGGGCCATCGTATGGCTACACCTTC

V: TRBV27
J: TRBJ2-3
size: NA
D: NA
CDR3: CASSLYGTSYSTDTQYF
DNA: TGTGCCAGCAGTTTATATGGGACTTCTTATAGCACAGATACGCAGTATTTT

V: TRBV28
J: TRBJ2-5
size: NA
D: TRBD1
CDR3: CASSLVTGGETQYF
DNA: TGTGCCAGCAGTTTAGTAACAGGGGGAGAGACCCAGTACTTC

V: TRBV28
J: TRBJ1-1
size: NA
D: NA
CDR3: CASNLPRDTEAFF
DNA: TGTGCCAGCAACCTCCCGAGGGACACTGAAGCTTTCTTT

V: TRBV19
J: TRBJ1-2
size: NA
D: NA
CDR3: CATLTTANSNYGYTF
DNA: TGTGCCACCTTAACGACTGCAAACTCTAACTATGGCTACACCTTC

V: TRBV7-9
J: TRBJ2-2
size: NA
D: NA
CDR3: CASSPTQGNTGELFF
DNA: TGTGCCAGCAGCCCTACGCAGGGAAACACCGGGGAGCTGTTTTTT

V: TRBV14
J: TRBJ2-1
size: NA
D: TRBD2
CDR3: CASSYGLAGERIRNEQFF
DNA: TGTGCCAGCAGCTACGGACTAGCGGGAGAAAGGATTCGGAATGAGCAGTTCTTC

V: TRBV4-1
J: TRBJ2-2
size: once
D: NA
CDR3: CASSQARAGELFF
DNA: TGCGCCAGCAGCCAGGCCCGGGCCGGGGAGCTGTTTTTT

V: TRBV5-1
J: TRBJ2-7
size: NA
D: NA
CDR3: CASSLVGQGRHEQYF
DNA: TGCGCCAGCAGCTTGGTCGGTCAGGGGCGACACGAGCAGTACTTC

V: TRBV2
J: TRBJ2-2
size: NA
D: TRBD1
CDR3: CASSSTRTGGSGELFF
DNA: TGTGCCAGCAGCTCGACCCGGACAGGGGGGTCCGGGGAGCTGTTTTTT

V: TRBV5-6
J: TRBJ1-2
size: once
D: NA
CDR3: CASRREGYGYTF
DNA: TGTGCCAGCAGGCGGGAGGGGTATGGCTACACCTTC

V: TRBV12-3/TRBV12-4
J: TRBJ1-5
size: few
D: NA
CDR3: CASKTRVGGPQHF
DNA: TGTGCCAGCAAGACACGGGTGGGGGGGCCCCAGCATTTT

V: TRBV27
J: TRBJ1-1
size: NA
D: TRBD1
CDR3: CASSSDRASPPFF
DNA: TGTGCCAGCAGTTCGGACAGGGCCTCCCCCCCTTTCTTT